The 5 T cell receptor beta chains below were found in one sample sequenced in a study of identical twins. TCRdb re-derived calls from the 5' RACE reads in MiXCR, one entry per CDR3 protein. Found here are 650,000 to 800,000 distinct CDR3 sequences, under 9% of them singletons; the top ten hold 0.98%. These data were also reused for a study on yellow fever vaccine responses in identical twins.

The sequencing input was PBMCs. All receptors come from a woman younger than 35 in good health.

This chain joins TRBV6-5 and TRBJ2-4; 11 nucleotides line up with TRBD2. V was pared by 4 bases and J by 0 bases, with 5 bases of the junction left unmatched. This CDR3 comprises 17 residues. Germline V gene lookup returns CDR1 MNHEY and CDR2 SVGAGI. This CDR3 reads CASSSAGLAAAKNIQYF. In nucleotides, the CDR3 is TGTGCCAGCAGTTCGGCGGGACTAGCGGCAGCCAAAAACATTCAGTACTTC.

The V gene is TRBV6-1, the J gene TRBJ1-2; 8 bases map to TRBD1. Unmatched junction bases numbered 4, after V lost 8 bases and J lost 8 bases. The germline gives CDR1 MNHNS, CDR2 SASEGT. The CDR3 covers 11 residues. Written as DNA, the CDR3 is TGTGCCAGCCGGACAGGGCACGGCTACACCTTC. Amino acids: CASRTGHGYTF.

The genes are TRBV25-1 and TRBJ1-1, with a possible D match to TRBD1 (5 bases). The CDR3 is made up of 13 amino acids. The germline V and J ends were trimmed by 8 bases and 5 bases, with 15 bases remaining between them. CDR1 is MGHDK and CDR2 is SYGVNS in the germline V gene. CDR3 nucleotide sequence: TGTGCCAGCTCCCCCGGGGGGTTGACTGAAGCTTTCTTT. It yields the protein CASSPGGLTEAFF.

In its sample, this clonotype was seen many times. This chain uses TRBV6-5 with TRBJ2-7; D is uncertain. The CDR3 loop spans 12 amino acids. Per the germline V gene, CDR1 is MNHEY and CDR2 is SVGAGI. The germline V and J ends were trimmed by 6 bases and 1 base, with 7 bases remaining between them. In DNA, the CDR3 is TGTGCCAGCAGGTCCGGTTCCTACGAGCAGTACTTC. As protein: CASRSGSYEQYF.

The rearrangement links TRBV10-3 to TRBJ2-1, with a weak D call TRBD2 (6 bases). V gave up 4 bases and J gave up 7 bases, with 11 bases separating them. This CDR3 region has 13 residues. Germline V gene lookup returns CDR1 ENHRY and CDR2 SYGVKD. The CDR3 region is CAISGRGDNEQFF. CDR3 nucleotide sequence: TGTGCCATCAGTGGGCGCGGGGATAATGAGCAGTTCTTC.